The 3 T cell receptor beta chains below were found in one sample sequenced in a study of T cell responses to AZD1222 COVID-19 vaccine. Using immunoSEQ multiplex PCR, the repertoire was profiled, and TCRdb retains in-frame clones only, with some absent. The sample lists more than 15,000 clones; approximately 89% were seen once. The starting material was peripheral blood, obtained 28 days after the second AZD1222 dose. Source of these receptors: an adult who received the AZD1222 COVID-19 vaccine.

The chain uses TRBV7-3 and TRBJ1-1, with 7 nucleotides matching TRBD1. J lost 5 bases, V lost 5 bases, and 11 bases had no gene match. The germline V gene encodes CDR1 SGHTA and CDR2 FQGTGA. The CDR3 contains 15 residues. The CDR3 loop is CASSLGGGARTEAFF. The CDR3, as DNA: TGTGCCAGCAGCCTGGGAGGGGGCGCGAGGACTGAAGCTTTCTTT.

This chain links TRBV19 with TRBJ2-3, with D tentatively TRBD1 or TRBD2 (6 bases each). V was clipped by 5 bases and J by 4 bases, with 16 bases between them. The CDR3 runs to 15 residues. Germline V gene sequence: CDR1 LNHDA, CDR2 SQIVND (reference sequence). Written as DNA, the CDR3 is TGTGCCAGTAGTCACCCCGGGGGCGGACCAGATACGCAGTATTTT. Translation: CASSHPGGGPDTQYF.

This clone was seen just once. This chain joins TRBV18 and TRBJ1-1; D might be TRBD1 (5 bases). There are 12 residues in the CDR3. V gave up 6 bases and J gave up 1 base, with 6 bases separating them. Germline V gives CDR1 KGHSH, CDR2 LQKENI. The CDR3 sequence is CASSGGNTEAFF. CDR3 coding DNA: TGTGCCAGCTCCGGGGGGAACACTGAAGCTTTCTTT.